The 21 T cell receptor beta chains listed next were all sequenced from one sample in a study of a mutant IDH1 vaccine in newly diagnosed glioma. Antigens for these TCRs are unknown. Time point described: week 35, safety follow-up. In every dose of vaccine, 300 ug of mutant IDH1 20-mer peptide was given alongside topical imiquimod. Clones were read by immunoSEQ multiplex PCR, and TCRdb kept only the in-frame ones, dropping some. The sample shows roughly 69,000 clones, more than 85% of them seen only once. Sequenced here: PBMCs, sampled from a glioma patient whose treatment included an IDH1 peptide vaccine. The origin of the receptors is a man aged 25-45 years with glioma.

The chain employs TRBV9 and TRBJ2-5; TRBD1 or TRBD2 may be the D gene (5 bases each). CDR3 length equals 14 residues. V gave up 4 bases and J gave up 0 bases, with 10 bases separating them. The germline V gene has CDR1 SGDLS and CDR2 YYNGEE. The CDR3 nucleotides are TGTGCCAGCAGCCGGGGACGGAACCAAGAGACCCAGTACTTC. This translates into CASSRGRNQETQYF.

V is TRBV5-1 and J is TRBJ2-5; TRBD1 aligns across 7 bases. After removal of 0 bases from V and 4 bases from J, the junction contained 3 bases not matched to a gene. The germline V gene has CDR1 SGHRS and CDR2 YFSETQ. The CDR3 totals 14 residues. Here the CDR3 reads CASSLEGGGETQYF. In DNA form, the CDR3 reads TGCGCCAGCAGCTTGGAAGGGGGCGGAGAGACCCAGTACTTC.

The gene calls are TRBV7-3 and TRBJ1-2; D gene ambiguous. The CDR3 contains 14 residues. Germline assignment: CDR1 SGHTA and CDR2 FQGTGA. V was trimmed by 4 bases and J by 7 bases, leaving 16 bases between them. The CDR3, as DNA: TGTGCCAGCAGCTCCGGGCCGAGGATAGGTGGCTACACCTTC. Translation gives CASSSGPRIGGYTF.

The CDR3 loop reads CASSQGEDGNTIYF. The DNA of the CDR3 is TGCGCCAGCAGTCAGGGGGAAGATGGAAACACCATATATTTT. The chain couples TRBV10-2 to TRBJ1-3, with TRBD1 matching over 7 bases. CDR3 size: 14 residues. V shed 5 bases, J shed 3 bases, and the junction held 4 bases outside the gene matches. Germline V gene lookup returns CDR1 WSHSY and CDR2 SAAADI.

The chain has TRBV30 and TRBJ2-1; 10 bases fit TRBD2. Germline V gives CDR1 GTSNPN, CDR2 SVGIG (reference sequence). The CDR3 contains 14 residues. Trimming took 4 bases from V and 7 from J; bases not matched to a gene: 7. In DNA, the CDR3 is TGTGCCTGGAACGGAGATAGCGGGGGGAATGAGCAGTTCTTC. It translates to CAWNGDSGGNEQFF.

This clone was seen ten or more times. This chain links TRBV27 with TRBJ2-6, with D unclear. The CDR3 is 14 residues long. Trimming stripped 5 bases from V and 0 bases from J, with 5 bases between. Per germline, CDR1 MNHEY and CDR2 SMNVEV (reference sequence). The CDR3 spells CASSLNSGANVLTF. The CDR3 DNA sequence: TGTGCCAGCAGTCTAAACTCTGGGGCCAACGTCCTGACTTTC.

J is TRBJ1-1 and V is TRBV20-1, with D uncertain. The CDR3 covers 11 residues. The germline V and J ends were trimmed by 3 bases and 6 bases, with 8 bases remaining between them. Germline CDR1 DFQATT, CDR2 SNEGSKA (reference sequence). The CDR3, as DNA: TGCAGTGCTAGTCGGGGAGCTGAAGCTTTCTTT. Its translation: CSASRGAEAFF.

The table lists this clone with a count of one. V is TRBV5-1 and J is TRBJ2-5; D is ambiguous. Germline CDR1 reads SGHRS; CDR2 reads YFSETQ. This CDR3 is 15 amino acids long. V lost 0 bases to trimming and J lost 1 base, with 10 bases between them. CDR3 amino acids: CASSLANGGQETQYF. The CDR3 nucleotides read TGCGCCAGCAGCTTGGCCAACGGCGGCCAAGAGACCCAGTACTTC.

The V and J genes are TRBV6-5 and TRBJ2-1; 7 bases are a match to TRBD2. Germline trimming cut 6 bases from V and 1 base from J; bases unmatched to any gene: 3. Per germline, CDR1 MNHEY and CDR2 SVGAGI. The CDR3 covers 14 residues. The CDR3 nucleotides read TGTGCCAGCAGCCCTAGCGGATCCTACAATGAGCAGTTCTTC. As protein: CASSPSGSYNEQFF.

The chain links TRBV7-2 to TRBJ1-6; D uncertain. Trimming cost V 1 base and J 8 bases, with 9 bases left between them. This CDR3 is 14 amino acids long. Germline V gene lookup returns CDR1 SGHTA and CDR2 FQGNSA. The CDR3 sequence is CASSLGGGHSPLHF. CDR3 nucleotide sequence: TGTGCCAGCAGCTTAGGCGGAGGGCATTCACCCCTCCACTTT.

V usage is TRBV19 and J usage is TRBJ2-3, with a weak D call TRBD1 (6 bases). Germline CDR1 is LNHDA and CDR2 is SQIVND (reference sequence). Trimming pared 5 bases from V and 7 bases from J, leaving 13 bases between. The CDR3 has 13 amino acids. CDR3 DNA sequence: TGTGCCAGTAGTCCCCGGGACACCTATACGCAGTATTTT. As protein: CASSPRDTYTQYF.

The rearrangement joins TRBV27 to TRBJ2-1, with D maybe TRBD1 (6 bases). V was pared by 1 base and J by 4 bases, with 14 bases between. The CDR3 extends over 16 amino acids. Germline-derived CDR1 and CDR2 are MNHEY and SMNVEV (reference sequence). In nucleotides, the CDR3 is TGTGCCAGCAGTTTATTCGGGACAACCACTTACAATGAGCAGTTCTTC. The encoded protein is CASSLFGTTTYNEQFF.

The chain recombines TRBV30 with TRBJ1-2; D is unresolved. Deletions cut 0 bases from V and 4 bases from J, with 9 bases between. Germline CDR1 and CDR2: GTSNPN and SVGIG (reference sequence). CDR3 length equals 13 residues. CDR3 in DNA: TGTGCCTGGAGTGTGGGATGGGGCTATGGCTACACCTTC. It is translated as CAWSVGWGYGYTF. The full variable domain, with the rest looked up from reference TRBV30 and TRBJ1-2, is SQTIHQWPATLVQPVGSPLSLECTVEGTSNPNLYWYRQAAGRGLQLLFYSVGIGQISSEVPQNLSASRPQDRQFILSSKKLLLSDSGFYLCAWSVGWGYGYTFGSGTRLTVV.

The chain couples TRBV4-3 to TRBJ1-4; 7 nucleotides match TRBD1. This CDR3 spans 19 amino acids. CDR1 and CDR2 (germline): LGHNA, YSLEER. The ends lost 2 bases at V and 6 bases at J; junction bases unmatched: 18. The CDR3, as DNA: TGCGCCAGCAGCCAATATGCAGGAGGGGGCGCAAAAGGGGATGAAAAACTGTTTTTT. Translated: CASSQYAGGGAKGDEKLFF.

The rearrangement uses TRBV2 and TRBJ1-1, with 10 positions matching TRBD1. V gave up 8 bases and J gave up 7 bases; unmatched junction bases: 10. The CDR3 has 14 residues. The germline V gene has CDR1 SNHLY and CDR2 FYNNEI. The CDR3 sequence: CASSPDRGRSEAFF. DNA for the CDR3: TGTGCCAGCTCCCCCGACAGGGGGCGCAGTGAAGCTTTCTTT.

The V and J genes are TRBV15 and TRBJ2-5, with TRBD1 matching over 10 bases. Germline CDR1 reads LNHNV; CDR2 reads YYDKDF (reference sequence). The length of the CDR3 is 14 residues. The trim removed 3 bases at V and 7 bases at J, leaving 5 bases unmatched. The CDR3 DNA reads as TGTGCCACCAGCAGGGGACAGGGGATAGGGACCCAGTACTTC. Protein product: CATSRGQGIGTQYF.

V and J are TRBV28 and TRBJ1-1, with D perhaps matching TRBD1 (6 bases). The CDR3 length is 16 residues. The germline V gene has CDR1 MDHEN and CDR2 SYDVKM. V lost 5 bases and J lost 1, with 17 bases in between. The CDR3 spells CASSPPGTQGNTEAFF. CDR3 nucleotide sequence: TGTGCCAGCAGTCCTCCCGGGACACAAGGGAACACTGAAGCTTTCTTT.

This chain uses TRBV19 with TRBJ2-1; 11 bases match TRBD2. CDR1 is LNHDA and CDR2 is SQIVND in the germline V gene (reference sequence). The CDR3 sequence is 15 residues long. With V trimmed by 3 bases and J by 10 bases, 8 bases remained unmatched. CDR3 amino acids: CASSISGTSGGEQFF. In DNA, the CDR3 is TGTGCCAGTAGTATTTCCGGGACTAGCGGAGGCGAGCAGTTCTTC.

This clone occurred once. V usage is TRBV7-9 and J usage is TRBJ1-3, with a possible D match to TRBD1 (6 bases). The CDR3 totals 16 residues. Trimming removed 5 bases from V and 4 bases from J, with 18 bases in between. Per germline, CDR1 SEHNR and CDR2 FQNEAQ (reference sequence). The CDR3 DNA reads as TGTGCCAGCAGCCCGGGGGCAGGGCGTGCAGGAAACACCATATATTTT. Translating gives CASSPGAGRAGNTIYF.

The chain couples TRBV4-3 to TRBJ1-1; D is ambiguous. The germline V gene encodes CDR1 LGHNA and CDR2 YSLEER. The CDR3 has 11 amino acids. V dropped 6 bases and J dropped 2 bases, with 4 bases sitting between them. CDR3 region: CASSRNTEAFF. The CDR3 DNA is TGCGCCAGCAGTCGAAACACTGAAGCTTTCTTT.

This chain connects TRBV27 to TRBJ2-5; D gene uncertain. The CDR3 is made up of 13 amino acids. Germline V gene sequence: CDR1 MNHEY, CDR2 SMNVEV (reference sequence). The V end lost 4 bases, the J end lost 0 bases, and 6 bases lay between the germline ends. CDR3 sequence reads: CASSSTYQETQYF. The CDR3, as DNA: TGTGCCAGCAGTTCAACCTACCAAGAGACCCAGTACTTC.